This T cell receptor (beta chain) comes out of a study of T cell responses to AZD1222 COVID-19 vaccine. Whole-study results and caveats: White British ancestry dominated among donors, who included more females, and clonal diversity was possibly underestimated.

TCRdb's copy holds only in-frame clones and misses some; the assay was immunoSEQ multiplex PCR. This table holds some 130,000 clones, roughly 90% found once. The CDR3 covers 15 residues. The V end lost 6 bases, the J end lost 6 bases, and 21 bases lay between the germline ends. Per germline, CDR1 MNHEY and CDR2 SVGAGI. Concerning this clone: Its antigen is still unknown.

The gene calls are TRBV6-5 and TRBJ2-7, with D perhaps matching TRBD1 (8 bases). Sequencing used peripheral blood, obtained 28 days after the second AZD1222 dose. This sequence was found in an adult who received the AZD1222 COVID-19 vaccine. The CDR3 DNA is TGTGCCAGCAGGATTGGACAGGGAGGGCCCTTCGAGCAGTACTTC. Translation: CASRIGQGGPFEQYF.